A single sample gave rise to the 10 T cell receptor beta chains below, sequenced in a study of cytomegalovirus exposure and HLA in healthy donors. This PCR relied on a set of 60 Vbeta primers and 13 Jbeta primers. Produced via immunoSEQ multiplex PCR; TCRdb's table is partial and in-frame only. The sample carries about 43,000 clones, approximately 60% recorded once. Sequenced input: PBMCs. The receptors were gathered from a human donor in good health.

The V gene is TRBV6-1, the J gene TRBJ2-7; a possible D gene is TRBD2 (6 bases). The CDR3 loop spans 13 amino acids. Germline V gene data show CDR1 as MNHNS and CDR2 as SASEGT. Trimming left V 3 bases short and J 6 bases short, with 12 bases between. Written as DNA, the CDR3 is TGTGCCAGCAGTGAGCAGGGAGGCCCCGAGCAGTACTTC. This codes for CASSEQGGPEQYF.

The CDR3 region has the DNA TGTGCCAGCAGCGCTAGGTGGGATGGCTACACCTTC. It specifies CASSARWDGYTF. This chain uses TRBV13 with TRBJ1-2, with D unclear. Trimming left V 5 bases short and J 6 bases short, with 10 bases between. Germline V gives CDR1 PRHDT, CDR2 FYEKMQ (reference sequence). The CDR3 has 12 residues. Based on the CDR3 plus reference TRBV13 and TRBJ1-2, the full variable domain is AAGVIQSPRHLIKEKRETATLKCYPIPRHDTVYWYQQGPGQDPQFLISFYEKMQSDKGSIPDRFSAQQFSDYHSELNMSSLELGDSALYFCASSARWDGYTFGSGTRLTVV.

This clone was seen only a few times. At one of its ends the junction is not consistent with the germline gene, which may arise from a read error. At the DNA level, this CDR3 is encoded by other sequences in the same sample as well. The chain recombines TRBV2 with TRBJ1-6, with D unresolved. The CDR3 sequence is 16 residues long. In germline, CDR1 is SNHLY, CDR2 FYNNEI. The CDR3 nucleotides read TGTGCCAGCAGTCGGATGGGAGGGATACTTAATTCCCCCCTCCACTTT. This sequence encodes CASSRMGGILNSPLHF.

The chain's CDR3 is CASSLGVAGGTGELFF. The CDR3 DNA reads as TGCGCCAGCAGCTTGGGAGTAGCGGGCGGCACCGGGGAGCTGTTTTTT. The rearrangement joins TRBV5-1 to TRBJ2-2; the match to TRBD2 covers 7 bases. Germline V gene data show CDR1 as SGHRS and CDR2 as YFSETQ. CDR3 length: 16 amino acids. J lost 4 bases, V lost 0 bases, and 6 bases had no gene match.

The chain employs TRBV30 and TRBJ1-6; 7 bases are shared with TRBD1. This CDR3 contains 13 residues. Germline assignment: CDR1 GTSNPN and CDR2 SVGIG (reference sequence). The V gene end was trimmed by 8 bases and the J gene end by 6 bases; junction bases not matched to a gene: 7. The CDR3 DNA follows: TGTGCCGGATCGGGACAGTTTAATTCACCCCTCCACTTT. Translation: CAGSGQFNSPLHF.

The genes are TRBV15 and TRBJ1-2; no definite D call. This CDR3 is 13 amino acids long. Germline assignment: CDR1 LNHNV and CDR2 YYDKDF (reference sequence). Trimming pared 4 bases from V and 6 bases from J, leaving 12 bases between. Here the CDR3 DNA reads TGTGCCACCAGCACTAAACTGAGGAATGGCTACACCTTC. Translating it yields CATSTKLRNGYTF.

This clone was detected only a few times. This chain links TRBV4-3 with TRBJ1-4; D gene ambiguous. Trimming left V 1 base short and J 10 bases short, with 10 bases between. Germline CDR1 reads LGHNA; CDR2 reads YSLEER. There are 13 residues in the CDR3. The DNA of the CDR3 is TGCGCCAGCAGCCAAGTTGGCACGGGAAAACTGTTTTTT. It specifies CASSQVGTGKLFF.

The table lists this clone with a few counts. V and J are TRBV25-1 and TRBJ1-2; 8 nucleotides agree with TRBD1. Germline values: CDR1 MGHDK, CDR2 SYGVNS. The V segment lost 4 bases and the J segment 5 bases; nucleotides outside the gene matches: 6. The CDR3 is 14 amino acids. The DNA of the CDR3 is TGTGCCAGCAGTGGCCAGGGGGCTCGTTATGGCTACACCTTC. Encoded protein: CASSGQGARYGYTF.

V is TRBV25-1 and J is TRBJ1-6, with D unclear. Germline CDR1 MGHDK, CDR2 SYGVNS. This CDR3 comprises 14 residues. V was cut by 4 bases and J by 9 bases, with 13 bases left in between. CDR3 sequence reads: CASSVGGFASPLHF. The DNA of the CDR3 is TGTGCCAGCAGTGTAGGAGGGTTTGCTTCACCCCTCCACTTT. Full variable domain (rest looked up from reference TRBV25-1 and TRBJ1-6): EADIYQTPRYLVIGTGKKITLECSQTMGHDKMYWYQQDPGMELHLIHYSYGVNSTEKGDLSSESTVSRIRTEHFPLTLESARPSHTSQYLCASSVGGFASPLHFGNGTRLTVT.

The chain has TRBV25-1 and TRBJ1-2; D ambiguous. The CDR3 length is 12 residues. Per the germline V gene, CDR1 is MGHDK and CDR2 is SYGVNS. V dropped 2 bases and J dropped 5 bases, with 6 bases sitting between them. CDR3 in amino acids: CASSETLYGYTF. The CDR3 DNA follows: TGTGCCAGCAGTGAAACGCTATATGGCTACACCTTC.